The T cell receptor beta chain described here comes from a study of shared clonotypes between healthy human individuals. A few counts support this clone. Clones were read by immunoSEQ multiplex PCR, and TCRdb kept only the in-frame ones, dropping some. The sample lists hundreds of thousands of clones, around 72% seen once, with approximately 1.8% in the top ten. There are 15 residues in the CDR3. Trimming left V 4 bases short and J 0 bases short, with 10 bases between. Germline V gene data show CDR1 as MDHEN and CDR2 as SYDVKM. V is TRBV28 and J is TRBJ1-3; tentative D call: TRBD1 (6 bases). The clonotype comes from a woman aged 25 to 39 in good health. The sequenced material came from memory CD4+ T cells sorted from blood. Subset described: CD45RA-negative fraction. The CDR3: CASSSTGNSGNTIYF. In DNA form, the CDR3 reads TGTGCCAGCAGTTCGACAGGCAACTCTGGAAACACCATATATTTT.